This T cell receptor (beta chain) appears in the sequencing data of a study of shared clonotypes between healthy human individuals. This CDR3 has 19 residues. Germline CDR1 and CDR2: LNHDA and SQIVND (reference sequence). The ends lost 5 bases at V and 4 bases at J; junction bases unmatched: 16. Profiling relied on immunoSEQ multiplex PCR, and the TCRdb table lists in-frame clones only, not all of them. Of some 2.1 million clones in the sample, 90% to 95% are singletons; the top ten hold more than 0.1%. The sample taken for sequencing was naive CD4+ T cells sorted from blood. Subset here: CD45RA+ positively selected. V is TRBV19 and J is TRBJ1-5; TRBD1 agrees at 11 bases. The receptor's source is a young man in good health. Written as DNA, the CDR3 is TGTGCCAGTAGTGGGAGGACAGGGGGCAGACTTAGGGAAAATCAGCCCCAGCATTTT. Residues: CASSGRTGGRLRENQPQHF.